Listed below are T cell receptor beta chains from one sample, sequenced in a study of OX40 agonist ivuxolimab in advanced cancers. Generated by immunoSEQ multiplex PCR, the TCRdb table keeps only in-frame clones and is missing some. In the table there are approximately 77,000 clones, less than 95% of which are singletons. Sequences were derived from CD4+ or CD8+ T cells sorted from blood, sampled in a trial of the OX40 agonist ivuxolimab. The source of these receptors is an adult with an advanced solid tumor such as melanoma, head and neck, liver or kidney cancer. The CDR3 runs from the conserved cysteine through the conserved F or W. A D gene is named only where the DNA matches it firmly.

TRBJ2-3 TRBV19 . TGTGCCAGTAGAGAAACCCTAAGGACTAGCACAGATACGCAGTATTTT CASRETLRTSTDTQYF
TRBJ2-3 TRBV7-2 TRBD1 TGTGCCAGCAGCCGCGGGACAGGGGCCATAGGTACGCAGTATTTT CASSRGTGAIGTQYF
TRBJ1-2 TRBV2 . TGTGCCAGCAGGCGTGTGTCTAACTATGGCTACACCTTC CASRRVSNYGYTF
TRBJ1-5 TRBV7-2 . TGTGCCAGCAGCTCCCGTAACGATTGGTCCCAGCATTTT CASSSRNDWSQHF
TRBJ2-7 TRBV28 . TGTGCCAGCAGCGTCCCCCCGAGCTCCTACGAGCAGTACTTC CASSVPPSSYEQYF
TRBJ2-3 TRBV5-1 TRBD2 TGCGCCAGCAGCCCTCTGGTAGCGGGAGAAATAGATACGCAGTATTTT CASSPLVAGEIDTQYF
TRBJ2-2 TRBV7-8 TRBD2 TGTGCCAGCAGCTTAATGGGACTAGGATTCCGAAACACCGGGGAGCTGTTTTTT CASSLMGLGFRNTGELFF
TRBJ2-1 TRBV5-1 TRBD1 TGCGCCAGCAGTTTACTACAGGGGGAGAATGAGCAGTTCTTC CASSLLQGENEQFF
TRBJ1-1 TRBV7-3 . TGTGCCAGCAGCTTGGGCGTCGATACTACTGAAGCTTTCTTT CASSLGVDTTEAFF
TRBJ1-2 TRBV7-2 . TGTGCCAGCAGCTTAGCGCAGGGGCAAGGCTACACCTTC CASSLAQGQGYTF
TRBJ2-3 TRBV28 . TGTGCCAGCAGGGATACAGCTACAGATACGCAGTATTTT CASRDTATDTQYF
TRBJ2-2 TRBV5-1 . TGCGCCAGCAGCTATCAATCCCGTGACCCACCCGGGGAGCTGTTTTTT CASSYQSRDPPGELFF
TRBJ2-7 TRBV6-5 . TGTGCCAGCAGTCAACAGCCGTTCTACGAGCAGTACTTC CASSQQPFYEQYF
TRBJ2-2 TRBV7-9 . TGTGCCACCCAAGACAGGACGAACACCGGGGAGCTGTTTTTT CATQDRTNTGELFF
TRBJ1-1 TRBV29-1 . TGCAGCGTTCGGTTCGACGTTGAAGCTTTCTTT CSVRFDVEAFF
TRBJ2-1 TRBV11-2 . TGTGCCAGCAGCCCCAGGGGGGAAATCTGGGAGCAGTTCTTC CASSPRGEIWEQFF
TRBJ1-1 TRBV7-9 . TGTGCCATGGGGGCAATGAACACTGAAGCTTTCTTT CAMGAMNTEAFF
TRBJ2-2 TRBV5-1 . TGCGCCAGCAGCTTGGAGCGGGAGCTGTTTTTT CASSLERELFF
TRBJ2-1 TRBV14 . TGTGCCAGCAGCCAAGATCTCGCCAGGCGTGAGCAGTTCTTC CASSQDLARREQFF
TRBJ1-5 TRBV28 TRBD1 TGTGCCAGCAGGACCACAGGGGTCAGGAGTCAGCCCCAGCATTTT CASRTTGVRSQPQHF
TRBJ2-1 TRBV27 TRBD2 TGTGCCAGCAGTTTACCGAAGCGGGAACGCAATGAGCAGTTCTTC CASSLPKRERNEQFF
TRBJ2-6 TRBV28 . TGTGCCAGCACCTCGGTACCGCCAACGGGGTCTGGGGCCAACGTCCTGACTTTC CASTSVPPTGSGANVLTF
TRBJ2-7 TRBV2 . TGTGCCAGCAGGGGAGGTACCTACGAGCAGTACTTC CASRGGTYEQYF
TRBJ2-5 TRBV29-1 . TGCAGCGTTGCGAACACGTTGGAGACCCAGTACTTC CSVANTLETQYF
TRBJ2-7 TRBV6-6 TRBD1 TGTGCCAGCAGTTACCGGGACAGGGGATCCTACGAGCAGTACTTC CASSYRDRGSYEQYF
TRBJ2-7 TRBV7-2 . TGTGCCAGCACCATAGTGGGAGGAAGGATCGAGCAGTACTTC CASTIVGGRIEQYF
TRBJ1-5 TRBV19 . TGTGCCAGCGAACTCCAGGCCGGGAATCAGCCCCAGCATTTT CASELQAGNQPQHF
TRBJ1-5 TRBV7-2 TRBD1 TGTGCCAGCAGCTCTGGACAGGGTGACAATCAGCCCCAGCATTTT CASSSGQGDNQPQHF
TRBJ1-2 TRBV29-1 . TGCAGCGTTGAAGAGGTGCGGGGGATCTATGGCTACACCTTC CSVEEVRGIYGYTF
TRBJ1-4 TRBV14 . TGTGCCAGCAGCCACAATGAAAAACTGTTTTTT CASSHNEKLFF
TRBJ2-7 TRBV10-3 . TGTGCCACTCAGGAGGGAGGAGCTTACGAGCAGTACTTC CATQEGGAYEQYF
TRBJ2-1 TRBV4-1 TRBD2 TGCGCCAGCAGCCAGGAAGGGACTGGGACTAACAATGAGCAGTTCTTC CASSQEGTGTNNEQFF
TRBJ2-2 TRBV2 TRBD2 TGTGCCAGCAGTCGACTAGCGCCGAACACCGGGGAGCTGTTTTTT CASSRLAPNTGELFF
TRBJ2-6 TRBV19 . TGTGCCAGTAGTACCGGGAACACCCCTGGGGCCAACGTCCTGACTTTC CASSTGNTPGANVLTF
TRBJ2-7 TRBV19 . TGTGCCAGTAGTATATCTCACGGTAGCTCCTACGAGCAGTACTTC CASSISHGSSYEQYF
TRBJ2-4 TRBV5-8 . TGTGCCAGCAGCCCCATGGGGCGAGCCAAAAACATTCAGTACTTC CASSPMGRAKNIQYF
TRBJ2-1 TRBV4-2 TRBD2 TGTGCCAGCAGCCAAACCGGGACTAGATACAATGAGCAGTTCTTC CASSQTGTRYNEQFF
TRBJ1-2 TRBV5-1 . TGCGCCAGCAGCTGGTTTGGGGGGGACTATGGCTACACCTTC CASSWFGGDYGYTF
TRBJ2-5 TRBV29-1 . TGCAGCGTTGATCCAGGGGTGAGGGAGACCCAGTACTTC CSVDPGVRETQYF
TRBJ2-2 TRBV7-9 TRBD1 TGTGCCAGCGGTTTGGGACAGCCGAACACCGGGGAGCTGTTTTTT CASGLGQPNTGELFF